This T cell receptor (beta chain) stems from a study of blood T cells in healthy people across ages. Remarks on this clonotype: Antigen unknown.

PCR was performed a second time for about 7 to 12 cycles using a sample-barcoded 5' primer and a J-beta primer mix. TCRdb itself ran the 5' RACE reads through MiXCR, one entry per CDR3 protein. The sample consists of approximately 800,000 distinct CDR3 sequences, roughly 24% of them appearing once. From germline, CDR1 is SEHNR and CDR2 FQNEAQ (reference sequence). The CDR3 is 14 residues long. Trimming at V came to 4 bases and at J to 8 bases, leaving 5 bases not matched to a gene. Findings of the study overall: Higher naive T cell percentage went strongly together with higher TCR beta diversity.

This sample was shared with a second study, whose subject was T cells of mothers and their children.

Material for sequencing was blood. The gene calls are TRBV7-9 and TRBJ1-4; 9 bases match TRBD1. The clonotype comes from a boy between 10 and 17 years old in good health. In DNA, the CDR3 is TGTGCCAGCAGCTCCGACAGGGGGGAAGAAAAACTGTTTTTT. Protein: CASSSDRGEEKLFF.